This T cell receptor beta chain was retrieved from a study of ipilimumab plus nivolumab after autologous stem cell transplantation. Here immunoSEQ multiplex PCR was the method, and the copy in TCRdb shows in-frame clones only, minus some. The sample consists of about 40,000 clones, 80% to 95% of them appearing once. From germline, CDR1 is MNHNS and CDR2 SASEGT. The length of the CDR3 is 15 residues. Germline trimming cut 7 bases from V and 0 bases from J; bases unmatched to any gene: 5. The source material was PBMCs, sampled in a trial of ipilimumab plus nivolumab as post-transplant consolidation. The clonotype was recovered from a male donor with multiple myeloma. The chain links TRBV6-1 to TRBJ2-1; 8 bases are shared with TRBD2. The CDR3 DNA follows: TGTGCCAGCACTCCTCGGGGGGGCTCCTACAATGAGCAGTTCTTC. Amino acid sequence: CASTPRGGSYNEQFF.